This T cell receptor beta chain was profiled in a study of T cells in Graves' hyperthyroidism and ophthalmopathy. TCR beta CDR3 sequences were amplified from RNA transcripts. TCR CDR3 underwent first-round RT-PCR with the HTBI primer set. TCRdb redid the calling of the multiplex PCR reads with MiXCR, one entry per CDR3 protein. The sample carries 500,000 to 550,000 distinct CDR3 sequences, more than 20% recorded once. This CDR3 spans 15 amino acids. Trimming cost V 3 bases and J 3 bases, with 11 bases left between them. Germline V gene data show CDR1 as MNHEY and CDR2 as SMNVEV (reference sequence). Diagnoses used clinical symptoms, serum thyroxine and TRAb, thyroid ultrasound and orbital computed tomography.

The gene calls are TRBV27 and TRBJ2-2, with D perhaps matching TRBD1 (5 bases). The TCR sequence derives from a man aged 18-30 years with Graves' hyperthyroidism. Source material: blood. The CDR3 DNA reads TGTGCCAGCAGTTTGGTACAGGATGACACCGGGGAGCTGTTTTTT. It is translated as CASSLVQDDTGELFF.